This T cell receptor (beta chain) was profiled in a study of blood T cell repertoires in COVID-19. The CDR3 contains 13 residues. The ends lost 7 bases at V and 5 bases at J; junction bases unmatched: 7. CDR1 is SEHNR, CDR2 FQNEAQ, per germline (reference sequence). Patients of the Seattle cohort, enrolled during active infection, were followed longitudinally. In the original processing: Reference gene primers were amplified, and this amplification served to estimate nucleated cell counts. Repertoires were generated with immunoSEQ multiplex PCR, while TCRdb's copy carries only in-frame clones and drops some. That table supplies the V and J calls and clone size; D and trimming were determined from the DNA. The table has 300,000 to 450,000 clones, roughly nine tenths seen once.

The J gene is TRBJ1-1, the V gene TRBV7-9; 7 bases match TRBD1. The sample taken for sequencing was peripheral blood. The clonotype comes from a woman aged 25 to 45 with COVID-19, enrolled during active disease. CDR3 DNA: TGTGCCAGCACCTACCAGACAGGGACTGAAGCTTTCTTT. Its protein product is CASTYQTGTEAFF.